This TCR beta chain appears in the sequencing data of a study of blood T cells in healthy people across ages. A minimum of 6 million PBMCs was isolated per sample. Sample-barcoded 5' priming and a J-beta primer mix drove a second PCR of about 7 to 12 cycles. The template-switch adaptor was a 5' adaptor with 12 random nucleotides. It tagged each cDNA molecule. Any given sample supplied a minimum of 3 million CDR3-containing paired-end reads. TCRdb passed the 5' RACE reads through MiXCR, listing each CDR3 protein once. The sample includes around 670,000 distinct CDR3 sequences, about 30% seen only once; the top ten take 15% to 18%. The V and J ends lost 3 bases and 4 bases respectively, with 18 bases between them. Germline values: CDR1 KGHSH, CDR2 LQKENI. The CDR3 is 16 amino acids. A word on this clonotype: A much larger clone lies one base from this, so it may be a read error.

The TCR comes from a woman aged 80 or over in good health. The V and J genes are TRBV18 and TRBJ1-2; D is perhaps TRBD1 (5 bases). Material: blood. CDR3 nucleotides: TGTGCCAGCTCACCTACCAAGGGGATTGCTAGCTATGGCTACACCTTC. Translating gives CASSPTKGIASYGYTF.